The clone carrying this TCR beta chain was observed a handful of times. Its matching antigen is unknown. This specimen comes from a study of CD8 T cells in ankylosing spondylitis. TCR beta libraries were made by quantitative 5'-RACE with molecular barcodes. Using its own MiXCR run on the 5' RACE reads, TCRdb lists one record per CDR3 protein. The repertoire holds more than 100,000 distinct CDR3 sequences, 17% seen once, with about 33% in the top ten. The study's findings and limits: Fewer than 10 highly homologous variants formed a TCR beta motif that appeared characteristic of ankylosing spondylitis blood. The authors found the disease-linked clones to be CD8+ and relatively rare in peripheral blood.

The source of this sequence is a male donor with ankylosing spondylitis. The sequenced sample consisted of blood, either unsorted or a sorted T cell fraction (not recorded which).

The CDR3 protein is CASTSSVDTGELFF. The CDR3 coding sequence is TGTGCCAGCACCTCGAGTGTGGACACCGGGGAGCTGTTTTTT. The chain recombines TRBV21-1 with TRBJ2-2. TRBV21-1 is marked as a pseudogene. The CDR3 sequence is 14 residues long.